One and the same sample provided the 28 T cell receptor beta chains below, sequenced in a study of blood T cell repertoires in COVID-19. Using immunoSEQ multiplex PCR, the repertoire was profiled, and TCRdb retains in-frame clones only, with some absent. The sample has approximately 110,000 clones, around 83% seen once; the top ten hold approximately 2.1%. Sequencing input: peripheral blood. All receptors derive from a human donor in a cohort sampled during active COVID-19.

In its sample, this clone was seen a few times. This chain connects TRBV28 to TRBJ1-2; possibly TRBD1 for D (6 bases). Germline V gene lookup returns CDR1 MDHEN and CDR2 SYDVKM. This CDR3 region has 16 residues. Trimming pared 4 bases from V and 6 bases from J, leaving 21 bases between. CDR3 sequence: CASSSPPPRTADGYTF. In DNA, the CDR3 is TGTGCCAGCAGTTCCCCTCCCCCCCGGACAGCTGATGGCTACACCTTC.

The CDR3 reads CASSLDRGAKNIQYF. The CDR3 nucleotides read TGTGCCAGCAGCTTGGACAGGGGAGCCAAAAACATTCAGTACTTC. The genes are TRBV5-4 and TRBJ2-4; 7 nucleotides line up with TRBD1. Germline CDR1 reads SGHNT; CDR2 reads YYREEE (reference sequence). CDR3 length: 15 residues. Germline trimming cut 0 bases from V and 0 bases from J; bases unmatched to any gene: 0. Based on the CDR3 plus reference TRBV5-4 and TRBJ2-4, the full variable domain is ETGVTQSPTHLIKTRGQQVTLRCSSQSGHNTVSWYQQALGQGPQFIFQYYREEENGRGNFPPRFSGLQFPNYSSELNVNALELDDSALYLCASSLDRGAKNIQYFGAGTRLSVL.

For the CDR3, the DNA is TGTGCCATCAGCGGTGCGATTGACTCTGGGGCCAACGTCCTGACTTTC. This encodes CAISGAIDSGANVLTF. The V gene is TRBV10-3, the J gene TRBJ2-6; D is uncertain. V lost 6 bases, J lost 0 bases, and 12 bases lay in between. The CDR3 is made up of 16 amino acids. Germline V gene sequence: CDR1 ENHRY, CDR2 SYGVKD.

A remark on this clone: Other DNA sequences of this sample code for an identical CDR3. The chain links TRBV5-4 to TRBJ2-3; 9 bases fit TRBD2. The trim removed 1 base at V and 1 base at J, leaving 1 base unmatched. This CDR3 has 15 residues. Germline CDR1 SGHNT, CDR2 YYREEE (reference sequence). As DNA, the CDR3 is TGTGCCAGCAGCTTGAGGACTAGCGGCACAGATACGCAGTATTTT. Translating gives CASSLRTSGTDTQYF.

The chain combines TRBV18 with TRBJ1-3; D is perhaps TRBD1 (5 bases). V was clipped by 5 bases and J by 1 base, with 6 bases between them. This CDR3 has 13 amino acids. CDR1 is KGHSH, CDR2 LQKENI, per germline. The CDR3 region is CASSDSSGNTIYF. The CDR3 DNA reads TGTGCCAGCTCAGACAGTTCTGGAAACACCATATATTTT.

This chain uses TRBV27 with TRBJ2-1, with D tentatively TRBD2 (6 bases). The V gene lost 0 bases and the J gene lost 1 base, with 7 bases spanning the gap. This CDR3 spans 15 amino acids. Germline V gene lookup returns CDR1 MNHEY and CDR2 SMNVEV (reference sequence). The CDR3 DNA follows: TGTGCCAGCAGTTTATCCGGGACTTCCTACAATGAGCAGTTCTTC. It is translated as CASSLSGTSYNEQFF.

V and J are TRBV11-2 and TRBJ1-2; D gene unclear. Germline V gives CDR1 SGHAT, CDR2 FQNNGV. The CDR3 contains 13 residues. Trimming removed 0 bases from V and 4 bases from J, with 6 bases in between. The CDR3 reads CASSLEERYGYTF. DNA of the CDR3: TGTGCCAGCAGCTTAGAGGAGCGCTATGGCTACACCTTC.

This chain connects TRBV6-5 to TRBJ1-5, with TRBD1 matching over 10 bases. Trimming took 4 bases from V and 5 from J; bases not matched to a gene: 5. Germline CDR1 is MNHEY and CDR2 is SVGAGI. CDR3 length: 15 residues. This chain's CDR3 is CASSLTGTGDQPQHF. CDR3 sequence (DNA): TGTGCCAGCAGTTTAACCGGGACAGGGGATCAGCCCCAGCATTTT.

This clone was observed a single time. The rearrangement joins TRBV7-9 to TRBJ2-7, with a possible D match to TRBD2 (5 bases). Germline-derived CDR1 and CDR2 are SEHNR and FQNEAQ (reference sequence). V dropped 4 bases and J dropped 7 bases, with 11 bases sitting between them. The CDR3 extends over 12 amino acids. CDR3 sequence: CASSYGRGEQYF. In DNA, the CDR3 is TGTGCCAGCAGCTACGGACGGGGTGAGCAGTACTTC.

This chain joins TRBV7-9 and TRBJ2-7, with TRBD2 identical over 9 bases. V lost 5 bases to trimming and J lost 2 bases; unmatched junction nucleotides: 7. This CDR3 spans 15 amino acids. Germline CDR1 SEHNR, CDR2 FQNEAQ (reference sequence). The CDR3: CASSPRAGGTYEQYF. The DNA of the CDR3 is TGTGCCAGCAGCCCCAGGGCGGGGGGGACCTACGAGCAGTACTTC. The variable domain in full, with the rest retrieved from reference TRBV7-9 and TRBJ2-7, is DTGVSQNPRHKITKRGQNVTFRCDPISEHNRLYWYRQTLGQGPEFLTYFQNEAQLEKSRLLSDRFSAERPKGSFSTLEIQRTEQGDSAMYLCASSPRAGGTYEQYFGPGTRLTVT.

The chain has TRBV6-5 and TRBJ1-1; D is possibly TRBD1 (5 bases). Germline V lookup: CDR1 MNHEY, CDR2 SVGAGI. V lost 0 bases and J 2 bases, leaving 7 bases between the germline ends. The CDR3 runs 14 residues. The CDR3 loop is CASSYSDSNTEAFF. The CDR3 bases are TGTGCCAGCAGTTACTCAGACAGTAACACTGAAGCTTTCTTT.

The V gene is TRBV30, the J gene TRBJ2-1; D unclear. V lost 1 base and J 3 bases, leaving 13 bases between the germline ends. CDR1 and CDR2 (germline): GTSNPN, SVGIG (reference sequence). The CDR3 runs 15 residues. The CDR3 reads CAWSAALSGYNEQFF. The CDR3 nucleotides read TGTGCCTGGAGTGCCGCGCTGAGTGGCTACAATGAGCAGTTCTTC.

Only a few counts were recorded for this clone. The chain couples TRBV6-6 to TRBJ1-5; D perhaps matches TRBD1 (6 bases). This CDR3 is built from 14 residues. The germline gives CDR1 MNHNY, CDR2 SVGAGI (reference sequence). Between the trimmed V and J ends, which lost 2 bases and 7 bases, there was a span of 12 bases. CDR3 region: CASSYPEQGQPQHF. CDR3 DNA sequence: TGTGCCAGCAGTTACCCCGAACAGGGCCAGCCCCAGCATTTT.

The V and J genes are TRBV12-3 or TRBV12-4 and TRBJ1-2, with 8 bases fitting TRBD1. CDR3 length: 13 amino acids. Trimming at V came to 6 bases and at J to 6 bases, leaving 6 bases not matched to a gene. The CDR3, as DNA: TGTGCCAGCAGCGACGGACAGGGCCATGGCTACACCTTC. This codes for CASSDGQGHGYTF.

The chain links TRBV7-2 to TRBJ2-1, with TRBD2 matching over 7 bases. The CDR3 sequence is 17 residues long. V shed 0 bases and J 7 bases; nucleotides not matched to a gene: 12. Germline V lookup: CDR1 SGHTA, CDR2 FQGNSA. CDR3 residues: CASSLAASGSLGNEQFF. The DNA for the CDR3 is TGTGCCAGCAGCTTAGCGGCTAGCGGTTCCTTAGGTAATGAGCAGTTCTTC.

V gene TRBV4-2 combines with J gene TRBJ1-3; TRBD1 is a possible D gene (6 bases). V was shortened by 0 bases and J by 4 bases, with 10 bases between the two germline ends. Germline CDR1 reads LGHNA; CDR2 reads YNFKEQ. CDR3 length: 15 residues. The CDR3 nucleotides are TGTGCCAGCAGCCAAGATTACAGGGAAGGAAACACCATATATTTT. This codes for CASSQDYREGNTIYF.

This clone has a handful of counts. Other DNA sequences from this sample encode an identical CDR3 as well. This chain uses TRBV6-6 with TRBJ1-1, with no clear D. Germline V CDR1 and CDR2: MNHNY, SVGAGI (reference sequence). V lost 0 bases, J lost 1 base, and 6 bases lay in between. The CDR3 runs 14 residues. CDR3 sequence reads: CASSYSEGNTEAFF. The CDR3 DNA reads TGTGCCAGCAGTTACTCCGAGGGGAACACTGAAGCTTTCTTT.

V and J are TRBV5-4 and TRBJ2-6, with no clear D. The V and J ends lost 1 base and 0 bases respectively, with 8 bases between them. CDR3 size: 16 residues. Per germline, CDR1 SGHNT and CDR2 YYREEE (reference sequence). The CDR3 DNA sequence: TGTGCCAGCAGCTTGTCTTACAGCTCTGGGGCCAACGTCCTGACTTTC. It yields the protein CASSLSYSSGANVLTF.

A single count supports this clone. V usage is TRBV3-1 (or the pseudogene TRBV3-2) and J usage is TRBJ2-3; TRBD2 aligns across 10 bases. Germline V gene lookup returns CDR1 LGHDT and CDR2 YNNKEL (reference sequence). The CDR3 extends over 14 amino acids. The J segment lost 9 bases and the V segment lost 1 base, leaving 4 bases of the junction unmatched. The CDR3 DNA sequence: TGTGCCAGCAGCCAAGGGCTAGCGGGGGCCACGCAGTATTTT. It yields the protein CASSQGLAGATQYF.

The gene calls are TRBV7-9 and TRBJ1-3; weak D call: TRBD1 (6 bases). Germline V gene sequence: CDR1 SEHNR, CDR2 FQNEAQ (reference sequence). CDR3 size: 14 residues. Trimming stripped 7 bases from V and 0 bases from J, with 10 bases between. The CDR3: CASTTGPSGNTIYF. CDR3 DNA: TGTGCCAGCACTACAGGGCCCTCTGGAAACACCATATATTTT.

The rearrangement links TRBV18 to TRBJ2-5; 11 nucleotides line up with TRBD2. J was trimmed by 4 bases and V by 9 bases; bases with no gene match: 7. The CDR3 contains 14 residues. CDR1 and CDR2 (germline): KGHSH, LQKENI. CDR3 residues: CASSATSGAETQYF. CDR3 coding DNA: TGTGCCAGTTCTGCGACTAGCGGGGCAGAGACCCAGTACTTC. Drawing the rest from reference TRBV18 and TRBJ2-5, the complete variable domain is NAGVMQNPRHLVRRRGQEARLRCSPMKGHSHVYWYRQLPEEGLKFMVYLQKENIIDESGMPKERFSAEFPKEGPSILRIQQVVRGDSAAYFCASSATSGAETQYFGPGTRLLVL.

This clone was counted between two and nine times. The chain uses TRBV10-3 and TRBJ1-6, with 7 bases aligning to TRBD1. The V gene's germline CDR1 is ENHRY and CDR2 SYGVKD. The CDR3 extends over 13 amino acids. V lost 10 bases, J lost 6 bases, and 6 bases stayed unmatched. As DNA, the CDR3 is TGTGCCAACCGCGGGACAGCTAATTCACCCCTCCACTTT. The encoded protein is CANRGTANSPLHF.

CDR3 in amino acids: CASSPRGGASTDTQYF. In nucleotides, the CDR3 is TGTGCCAGCAGCCCGCGGGGAGGAGCTAGCACAGATACGCAGTATTTT. The chain carries TRBV3-1 (or the pseudogene TRBV3-2) and TRBJ2-3, with TRBD2 as a possible D gene (6 bases). V lost 4 bases and J 0 bases, leaving 14 bases between the germline ends. Germline CDR1 is LGHDT and CDR2 is YNNKEL (reference sequence). The CDR3 is 16 residues long.

This rearrangement joins TRBV28 to TRBJ1-2; D gene uncertain. V lost 5 bases and J 8 bases, leaving 6 bases between the germline ends. Germline values: CDR1 MDHEN, CDR2 SYDVKM. The length of the CDR3 is 10 residues. The CDR3 coding sequence is TGTGCCAGCAGTCAAAAAGGCTACACCTTC. Encoded protein: CASSQKGYTF.

This clone was observed a few times. This CDR3 reads CASSPTDRVGNSPLHF. The CDR3 nucleotides are TGTGCCAGCAGTCCCACGGACAGGGTTGGTAATTCACCCCTCCACTTT. The chain carries TRBV27 and TRBJ1-6, with 8 bases lining up with TRBD1. V lost 5 bases and J lost 6; bases outside the gene matches: 9. The CDR3 loop spans 16 amino acids. Germline V gene data show CDR1 as MNHEY and CDR2 as SMNVEV (reference sequence).

V usage is TRBV9 and J usage is TRBJ1-3; 7 bases fit TRBD1. J lost 0 bases, V lost 3 bases, and 6 bases had no gene match. CDR3 length: 16 residues. Per the germline V gene, CDR1 is SGDLS and CDR2 is YYNGEE. In nucleotides, the CDR3 is TGTGCCAGCAGCGAGGGGGACAGCTACTCTGGAAACACCATATATTTT. Protein product: CASSEGDSYSGNTIYF.

The chain couples TRBV5-4 to TRBJ2-7, with D perhaps matching TRBD1 (6 bases). The CDR3 has 13 residues. Germline V lookup: CDR1 SGHNT, CDR2 YYREEE (reference sequence). The germline V and J ends were trimmed by 7 bases and 2 bases, with 13 bases remaining between them. In DNA form, the CDR3 reads TGTGCCAGCTCCCCAGGGGCCCCCTACGAGCAGTACTTC. Protein sequence: CASSPGAPYEQYF. The full variable domain, its missing parts supplied by reference TRBV5-4 and TRBJ2-7, is ETGVTQSPTHLIKTRGQQVTLRCSSQSGHNTVSWYQQALGQGPQFIFQYYREEENGRGNFPPRFSGLQFPNYSSELNVNALELDDSALYLCASSPGAPYEQYFGPGTRLTVT.

This clone was seen once. The V gene is TRBV27, the J gene TRBJ2-2; no firm D call. Trimming stripped 7 bases from V and 7 bases from J, with 13 bases between. The CDR3 extends over 13 amino acids. The germline CDR1 and CDR2 sequences are MNHEY and SMNVEV (reference sequence). Written as DNA, the CDR3 is TGTGCCAGCACGCTAGGTAGAGGCGGGGAGCTGTTTTTT. It is translated as CASTLGRGGELFF.